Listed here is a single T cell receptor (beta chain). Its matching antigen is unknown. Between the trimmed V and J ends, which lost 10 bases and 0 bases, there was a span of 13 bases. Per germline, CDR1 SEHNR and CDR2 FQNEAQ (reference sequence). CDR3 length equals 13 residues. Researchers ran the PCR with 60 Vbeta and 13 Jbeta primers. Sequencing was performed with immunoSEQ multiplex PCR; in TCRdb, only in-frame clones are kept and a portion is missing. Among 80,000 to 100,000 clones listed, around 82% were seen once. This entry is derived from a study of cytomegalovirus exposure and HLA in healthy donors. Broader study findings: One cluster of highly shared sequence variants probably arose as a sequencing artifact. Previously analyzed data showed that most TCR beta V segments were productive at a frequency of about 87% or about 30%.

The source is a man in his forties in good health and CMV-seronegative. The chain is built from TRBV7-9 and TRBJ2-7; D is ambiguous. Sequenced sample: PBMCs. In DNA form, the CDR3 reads TGTGCCACCCAGCCTTCGGGCTCCTACGAGCAGTACTTC. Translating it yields CATQPSGSYEQYF.